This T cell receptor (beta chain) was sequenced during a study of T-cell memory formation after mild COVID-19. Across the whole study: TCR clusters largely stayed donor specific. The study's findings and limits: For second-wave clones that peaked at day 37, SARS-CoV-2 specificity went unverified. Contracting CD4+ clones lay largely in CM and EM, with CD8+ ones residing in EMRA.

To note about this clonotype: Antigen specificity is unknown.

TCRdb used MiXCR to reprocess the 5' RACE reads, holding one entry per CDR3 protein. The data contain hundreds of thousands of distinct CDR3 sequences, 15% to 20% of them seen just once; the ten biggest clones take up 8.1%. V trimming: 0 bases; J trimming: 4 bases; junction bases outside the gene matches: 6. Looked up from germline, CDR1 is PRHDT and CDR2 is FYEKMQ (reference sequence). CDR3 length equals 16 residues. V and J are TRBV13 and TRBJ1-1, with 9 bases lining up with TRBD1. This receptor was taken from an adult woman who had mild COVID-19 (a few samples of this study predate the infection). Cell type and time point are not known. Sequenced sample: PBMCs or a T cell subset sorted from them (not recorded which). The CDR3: CASSLGVQGAGTEAFF. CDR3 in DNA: TGTGCCAGCAGCTTAGGCGTACAGGGGGCTGGCACTGAAGCTTTCTTT.